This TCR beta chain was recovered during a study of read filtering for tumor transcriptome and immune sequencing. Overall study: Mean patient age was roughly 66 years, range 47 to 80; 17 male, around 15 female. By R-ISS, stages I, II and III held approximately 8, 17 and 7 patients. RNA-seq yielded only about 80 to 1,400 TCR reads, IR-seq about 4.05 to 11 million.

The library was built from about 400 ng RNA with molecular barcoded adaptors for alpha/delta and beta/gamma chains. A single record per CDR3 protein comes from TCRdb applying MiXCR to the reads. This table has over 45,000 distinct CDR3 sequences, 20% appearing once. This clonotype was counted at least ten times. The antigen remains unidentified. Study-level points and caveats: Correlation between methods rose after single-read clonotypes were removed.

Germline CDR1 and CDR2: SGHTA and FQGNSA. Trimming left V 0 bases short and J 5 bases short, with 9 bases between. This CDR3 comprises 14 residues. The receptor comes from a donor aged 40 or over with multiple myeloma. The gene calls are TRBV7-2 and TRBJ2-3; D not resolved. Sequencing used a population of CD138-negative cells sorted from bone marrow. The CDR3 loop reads CASSLAMLGDTQYF. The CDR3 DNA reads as TGTGCCAGCAGCTTAGCGATGTTAGGAGATACGCAGTATTTT.